Shown below are 29 T cell receptor beta chains from a single sample sequenced in a study of siplizumab effects on memory and regulatory T cells. TCRdb's table, derived via immunoSEQ multiplex PCR, lists solely in-frame clones and lacks some. This table has over 100,000 clones, 85% to 95% appearing once. Specimen: Tregs sorted from blood. The origin of the receptors is a human donor in good health.

This clone is a singleton in its sample. This chain uses TRBV30 with TRBJ2-7, with 7 bases identical to TRBD2. Germline CDR1 and CDR2: GTSNPN and SVGIG (reference sequence). This CDR3 comprises 12 residues. V trimming: 3 bases; J trimming: 4 bases; junction bases outside the gene matches: 3. The DNA of the CDR3 is TGTGCCTGGAGCGTGCGGGAGTACGAGCAGTACTTC. Its protein is CAWSVREYEQYF. Supplemented by reference TRBV30 and TRBJ2-7, the full variable domain reads SQTIHQWPATLVQPVGSPLSLECTVEGTSNPNLYWYRQAAGRGLQLLFYSVGIGQISSEVPQNLSASRPQDRQFILSSKKLLLSDSGFYLCAWSVREYEQYFGPGTRLTVT.

The genes are TRBV9 and TRBJ1-2; D unresolved. Germline V gives CDR1 SGDLS, CDR2 YYNGEE. V was pared by 6 bases and J by 6 bases, with 9 bases between. This CDR3 has 11 residues. CDR3 sequence (DNA): TGTGCCAGCAATCGGGGTCATGGCTACACCTTC. Translated: CASNRGHGYTF. Looking up the rest from reference TRBV9 and TRBJ1-2 gives the full variable domain: DSGVTQTPKHLITATGQRVTLRCSPRSGDLSVYWYQQSLDQGLQFLIQYYNGEERAKGNILERFSAQQFPDLHSELNLSSLELGDSALYFCASNRGHGYTFGSGTRLTVV.

This clone came up once. This chain links TRBV2 with TRBJ2-7; TRBD1 might be the D (6 bases). The CDR3 runs 14 residues. Per the germline V gene, CDR1 is SNHLY and CDR2 is FYNNEI. V lost 5 bases, J lost 2 bases, and 13 bases lay in between. As DNA, the CDR3 is TGTGCCAGCAGTACGGGACACCACCCCTACGAGCAGTACTTC. This translates into CASSTGHHPYEQYF. Filled out from reference TRBV2 and TRBJ2-7, the complete variable domain reads EPEVTQTPSHQVTQMGQEVILRCVPISNHLYFYWYRQILGQKVEFLVSFYNNEISEKSEIFDDQFSVERPDGSNFTLKIRSTKLEDSAMYFCASSTGHHPYEQYFGPGTRLTVT.

The rearrangement uses TRBV18 and TRBJ2-2, with 7 bases matching TRBD1. CDR1 is KGHSH and CDR2 is LQKENI in the germline V gene. Trimming took 2 bases from V and 1 from J; bases not matched to a gene: 4. The CDR3 spans 16 residues. The CDR3 DNA reads TGTGCCAGCTCACCAAACAGGGGAGAGAACACCGGGGAGCTGTTTTTT. It is translated as CASSPNRGENTGELFF.

The rearrangement uses TRBV4-1 and TRBJ2-1, with 16 bases aligning to TRBD2. Losses at the gene ends were 4 bases for V and 8 bases for J; bases not matched to a gene: 2. CDR3 length: 15 residues. Germline-derived CDR1 and CDR2 are MGHRA and YSYEKL. CDR3 bases: TGCGCCAGCAGCCCAGGGACTAGCGGGAGGGATGAGCAGTTCTTC. Translation: CASSPGTSGRDEQFF.

This chain joins TRBV6-1 and TRBJ1-1; a weak D match, TRBD1 (5 bases). Germline V gives CDR1 MNHNS, CDR2 SASEGT. The ends were cut back, 5 bases at V and 8 bases at J, with 12 bases in the middle. CDR3 length: 12 residues. For the CDR3, the DNA is TGTGCCAGCAGTTTCCCCACAGGCGAAGCTTTCTTT. Translated, it gives CASSFPTGEAFF.

The rearrangement uses TRBV10-3 and TRBJ2-7; no clear D. CDR3 length: 13 amino acids. The ends were cut back, 4 bases at V and 4 bases at J, with 11 bases in the middle. Looked up from germline, CDR1 is ENHRY and CDR2 is SYGVKD. The CDR3 protein is CAISVEPGYEQYF. The DNA for the CDR3 is TGTGCCATCAGTGTCGAGCCAGGTTACGAGCAGTACTTC.

V usage is TRBV28 and J usage is TRBJ2-7; D gene uncertain. The CDR3 loop spans 15 amino acids. Germline CDR1 is MDHEN and CDR2 is SYDVKM. With 3 bases removed from V and 5 bases from J, the gap between germline ends came to 17 bases. The CDR3 spells CASSFALWGFHEQYF. CDR3 nucleotides: TGTGCCAGCAGTTTTGCCCTTTGGGGATTCCACGAGCAGTACTTC.

V gene TRBV18 combines with J gene TRBJ2-7, with TRBD2 identical over 7 bases. Per germline, CDR1 KGHSH and CDR2 LQKENI. This CDR3 spans 16 amino acids. V trimming: 2 bases; J trimming: 2 bases; junction bases outside the gene matches: 9. The chain's CDR3 is CASSPFMGGGTYEQYF. CDR3 sequence (DNA): TGTGCCAGCTCACCATTTATGGGCGGGGGAACCTACGAGCAGTACTTC.

The chain employs TRBV2 and TRBJ1-2, with a weak D call TRBD1 (5 bases). V dropped 6 bases and J dropped 10 bases, with 15 bases sitting between them. Germline-derived CDR1 and CDR2 are SNHLY and FYNNEI. This CDR3 contains 12 residues. This CDR3 is CASSPWGVTYTF. As DNA, the CDR3 is TGTGCCAGCAGCCCTTGGGGGGTTACCTACACCTTC. The whole variable domain, remainder taken from reference TRBV2 and TRBJ1-2, is EPEVTQTPSHQVTQMGQEVILRCVPISNHLYFYWYRQILGQKVEFLVSFYNNEISEKSEIFDDQFSVERPDGSNFTLKIRSTKLEDSAMYFCASSPWGVTYTFGSGTRLTVV.

The rearrangement uses TRBV11-2 and TRBJ2-5; maybe TRBD1 (6 bases). Trimming took off 1 base at V and 2 bases at J, with 11 bases between the two ends. The CDR3 runs to 15 residues. Per germline, CDR1 SGHAT and CDR2 FQNNGV. In DNA, the CDR3 is TGTGCCAGCAGCTTAGCCCTAGGACAGCAAGAGACCCAGTACTTC. Residues: CASSLALGQQETQYF.

This chain connects TRBV20-1 to TRBJ1-1; unclear D gene. V was cut by 6 bases and J by 2 bases, with 7 bases left in between. Germline-derived CDR1 and CDR2 are DFQATT and SNEGSKA (reference sequence). This CDR3 has 11 amino acids. This chain's CDR3 is CSARINTEAFF. The CDR3 nucleotides are TGCAGTGCCAGAATTAACACTGAAGCTTTCTTT.

J is TRBJ2-5 and V is TRBV19, with D tentatively TRBD1 (6 bases). Germline values: CDR1 LNHDA, CDR2 SQIVND (reference sequence). Trimming pared 9 bases from V and 1 base from J, leaving 15 bases between. The CDR3 loop spans 14 amino acids. CDR3 loop: CASTKGDPQETQYF. The CDR3 DNA is TGTGCCAGCACCAAGGGGGATCCCCAAGAGACCCAGTACTTC.

A single count supports this clone. This chain joins TRBV5-1 and TRBJ2-7; TRBD2 aligns across 7 bases. CDR3 length: 13 residues. V lost 5 bases, J lost 2 bases, and 4 bases stayed unmatched. Looked up from germline, CDR1 is SGHRS and CDR2 is YFSETQ. The chain's CDR3 is CASRTSNTYEQYF. For the CDR3, the DNA is TGCGCCAGCAGGACTAGCAATACCTACGAGCAGTACTTC.

V usage is TRBV11-3 and J usage is TRBJ2-3; 7 bases agree with TRBD2. CDR1 is SGHNT and CDR2 is YENEEA in the germline V gene. With V trimmed by 5 bases and J by 10 bases, 9 bases remained unmatched. The CDR3 totals 13 residues. For the CDR3, the DNA is TGTGCCAGCAGCCCCACCGGGGCGGGGGCGCAGTATTTT. This encodes CASSPTGAGAQYF.

This chain connects TRBV19 to TRBJ2-3; TRBD1 matches 8 bases. This CDR3 contains 13 residues. Germline CDR1 reads LNHDA; CDR2 reads SQIVND (reference sequence). J lost 7 bases, V lost 5 bases, and 5 bases had no gene match. CDR3 region: CASSPDRGYTQYF. CDR3 in DNA: TGTGCCAGTAGTCCAGACAGGGGTTATACGCAGTATTTT.

The chain has TRBV5-1 and TRBJ2-3, with D perhaps TRBD2 (6 bases). This CDR3 has 13 residues. Germline CDR1 SGHRS, CDR2 YFSETQ. Trimming stripped 2 bases from V and 2 bases from J, with 6 bases between. The CDR3 region has the DNA TGCGCCAGCAGCTTACTAGCCACAGATACGCAGTATTTT. Protein sequence: CASSLLATDTQYF.

The chain carries TRBV29-1 and TRBJ1-2, with D perhaps TRBD1 (6 bases). The germline CDR1 and CDR2 sequences are SQVTM and ANQGSEA. The CDR3 has 12 residues. The ends were cut back, 6 bases at V and 3 bases at J, with 11 bases in the middle. CDR3 in DNA: TGCAGCGTCCTAGGGGGGGACTATGGCTACACCTTC. Its translation is CSVLGGDYGYTF.

The chain has TRBV5-4 and TRBJ1-1; D ambiguous. Trimming cost V 1 base and J 6 bases, with 13 bases left between them. This CDR3 has 14 residues. The germline gives CDR1 SGHNT, CDR2 YYREEE (reference sequence). The chain's CDR3 is CASSLREGFAEAFF. The CDR3 nucleotides are TGTGCCAGCAGCTTGCGTGAGGGTTTCGCTGAAGCTTTCTTT.

The chain joins TRBV6-5 to TRBJ2-3, with D perhaps TRBD1 (6 bases). V gave up 6 bases and J gave up 5 bases, with 18 bases separating them. The length of the CDR3 is 15 residues. Germline values: CDR1 MNHEY, CDR2 SVGAGI. The DNA for the CDR3 is TGTGCCAGCAGGATGCAGGGGTCTGTCGTAGATACGCAGTATTTT. Translation gives CASRMQGSVVDTQYF.

The rearrangement uses TRBV7-8 and TRBJ2-5; 11 bases are a match to TRBD2. V dropped 3 bases and J dropped 5; count of bases not matched to a gene: 2. Germline V CDR1 and CDR2: SGHVS, FQNEAQ. The CDR3 has 14 residues. The CDR3 reads CASSFGLAGETQYF. CDR3 DNA: TGTGCCAGCAGCTTCGGACTAGCGGGCGAGACCCAGTACTTC.

The rearrangement links TRBV6-5 to TRBJ1-1; no clear D gene. Germline V gene data show CDR1 as MNHEY and CDR2 as SVGAGI. Trimming cost V 4 bases and J 2 bases, with 11 bases left between them. The CDR3 runs to 14 residues. The CDR3 spells CASSSLPFNTEAFF. The CDR3 nucleotides read TGTGCCAGCAGTTCGCTCCCGTTTAACACTGAAGCTTTCTTT.

The genes are TRBV5-6 and TRBJ2-3, with 9 bases fitting TRBD2. From germline, CDR1 is SGHDT and CDR2 YYEEEE. The CDR3 sequence is 16 residues long. The ends lost 1 base at V and 5 bases at J; junction bases unmatched: 8. The CDR3 region is CASSLLRGGRQDTQYF. The DNA of the CDR3 is TGTGCCAGCAGCTTGCTGCGGGGGGGCCGTCAAGATACGCAGTATTTT.

The J gene is TRBJ2-5, the V gene TRBV4-1; 10 nucleotides match TRBD1. Per the germline V gene, CDR1 is MGHRA and CDR2 is YSYEKL. The junction had 4 bases not matched to a gene; V was cut back by 4 bases and J by 2 bases. The length of the CDR3 is 15 residues. CDR3 loop: CASSRTGGTQETQYF. CDR3 sequence (DNA): TGCGCCAGCAGCCGGACAGGGGGGACTCAAGAGACCCAGTACTTC.

The chain is built from TRBV5-1 and TRBJ2-4; 9 bases map to TRBD2. This CDR3 contains 14 residues. The germline CDR1 and CDR2 sequences are SGHRS and YFSETQ. With 4 bases clipped from V and 4 bases from J, the junction kept 3 bases outside the gene matches. The CDR3 region is CASSTTSGKNIQYF. The CDR3 DNA sequence: TGCGCCAGCAGCACGACTAGCGGTAAAAACATTCAGTACTTC. The variable domain in full, completed from reference TRBV5-1 and TRBJ2-4, reads KAGVTQTPRYLIKTRGQQVTLSCSPISGHRSVSWYQQTPGQGLQFLFEYFSETQRNKGNFPGRFSGRQFSNSRSEMNVSTLELGDSALYLCASSTTSGKNIQYFGAGTRLSVL.

V is TRBV6-6 and J is TRBJ2-3; 7 bases are a match to TRBD1. In germline, CDR1 is MNHNY, CDR2 SVGAGI (reference sequence). The CDR3 has 14 residues. Trimming took 4 bases from V and 2 from J; bases not matched to a gene: 3. This chain's CDR3 is CASSFGQATDTQYF. The CDR3 DNA follows: TGTGCCAGCAGTTTCGGACAGGCCACAGATACGCAGTATTTT.

The gene calls are TRBV5-6 and TRBJ1-5; possible D gene TRBD1, 5 bases. The CDR3 extends over 14 amino acids. Trimming stripped 4 bases from V and 5 bases from J, with 13 bases between. The germline CDR1 and CDR2 sequences are SGHDT and YYEEEE. The CDR3 DNA reads as TGTGCCAGCAGCCTCGGGGGTGGGGATCAGCCCCAGCATTTT. Amino acid sequence: CASSLGGGDQPQHF.

The CDR3 protein is CASSFNLFFAFF. CDR3 bases: TGTGCCAGCAGCTTTAATTTGTTTTTTGCTTTCTTT. V is TRBV7-9 and J is TRBJ1-1; D gene unclear. The V end lost 3 bases, the J end lost 11 bases, and 13 bases lay between the germline ends. Germline V CDR1 and CDR2: SEHNR, FQNEAQ (reference sequence). There are 12 residues in the CDR3.

The chain is built from TRBV9 and TRBJ2-7; TRBD1 might be the D (6 bases). This CDR3 is built from 14 residues. The germline V and J ends were trimmed by 3 bases and 3 bases, with 13 bases remaining between them. Germline-derived CDR1 and CDR2 are SGDLS and YYNGEE. CDR3 region: CASSAQGENYEQYF. Written as DNA, the CDR3 is TGTGCCAGCAGCGCACAGGGCGAGAACTACGAGCAGTACTTC. Full variable domain (missing parts from reference TRBV9 and TRBJ2-7): DSGVTQTPKHLITATGQRVTLRCSPRSGDLSVYWYQQSLDQGLQFLIQYYNGEERAKGNILERFSAQQFPDLHSELNLSSLELGDSALYFCASSAQGENYEQYFGPGTRLTVT.